The rows below give T cell receptor beta chains drawn from one sample of a study of graft-versus-host responses after intestinal transplantation. Their antigen targets remain unknown. Profiled with immunoSEQ multiplex PCR; TCRdb holds only in-frame clones, not every one. The sample shows 100,000 or so clones, around nine tenths of them seen only once. Specimen: unstimulated CD4+ T cells sorted from spleen or lymph node cells, collected before intestinal transplant. The receptors originated from a human donor who received an intestinal transplant. The CDR3 runs from the conserved cysteine through the conserved F or W. D genes are given only for firm matches. A clone size is listed for some rows: how often the clone was seen (once, few, many), or a class if it is expanded.

NA	TRBV7-7	TRBJ2-5	NA	TGTGCCAGCAGCTTAAGGGTGGGCGGAGGCTCCCAAGAGACCCAGTACTTC	CASSLRVGGGSQETQYF
once	TRBV28	TRBJ2-7	TRBD1	TGTGCCAGCAGTTCCCGACAGGGATCCTACGAGCAGTACTTC	CASSSRQGSYEQYF
NA	TRBV6-5	TRBJ1-6	NA	TGTGCCAGCAGTTCGAGCCGCAACCTCTATAATTCACCCCTCCACTTT	CASSSSRNLYNSPLHF
NA	TRBV2	TRBJ2-3	TRBD2	TGTGCCAGCAAGAGCGGGGGCATCACAGATACGCAGTATTTT	CASKSGGITDTQYF
NA	TRBV13	TRBJ2-2	TRBD2	TGTGCCAGCAGTACCGGGACTAGCGGGAGGCTGGCGAACACCGGGGAGCTGTTTTTT	CASSTGTSGRLANTGELFF
NA	TRBV27	TRBJ2-1	TRBD2	TGTGCCAGCAGTCAAGCGGGACTGGGAGTCTCTTACAATGAGCAGTTCTTC	CASSQAGLGVSYNEQFF
NA	TRBV5-1	TRBJ2-1	NA	TGCGCCAGCAGCTGGGGCTTGGTGCCGGAGCAGTTCTTC	CASSWGLVPEQFF
NA	TRBV9	TRBJ1-6	TRBD1	TGTGCCAGCAGCGTAGAACCCACAGGGGTGGATTCACCCCTCCACTTT	CASSVEPTGVDSPLHF
NA	TRBV6-1	TRBJ1-5	TRBD1	TGTGCCAGCCGAGGCGGGACAGGGTTTAATCAGCCCCAGCATTTT	CASRGGTGFNQPQHF
NA	TRBV27	TRBJ2-7	TRBD2	TGTGCCAGCAGTTTATCGAGGGCGGGGGGCTCCTACGAGCAGTACTTC	CASSLSRAGGSYEQYF
NA	TRBV7-2	TRBJ2-2	TRBD2	TGTGCCAGCAGCCCCCGGACTAGCGGGGGGTCTACCGGGGAGCTGTTTTTT	CASSPRTSGGSTGELFF
NA	TRBV7-8	TRBJ1-2	NA	TGTGCCAGCAGCTTAAAGACAGCGAACTATGGCTACACCTTC	CASSLKTANYGYTF
NA	TRBV10-3	TRBJ1-5	TRBD1	TGTGCCATCAGGCCTGGGACAGGCCACAATCAGCCCCAGCATTTT	CAIRPGTGHNQPQHF
NA	TRBV2	TRBJ2-4	NA	TGTGCCAGCAGTGCGTCTCCGGGGAACATTCAGTACTTC	CASSASPGNIQYF
NA	TRBV12-5	TRBJ1-2	TRBD1	TGTGCTAGTGGTTTGTCTCAGGACAGGGGGAGCGGCTACACCTTC	CASGLSQDRGSGYTF
NA	TRBV5-1	TRBJ1-6	NA	TGCGCCAGCAGCTTGGTCCAGGGCACCTATAATTCACCCCTCCACTTT	CASSLVQGTYNSPLHF
NA	TRBV30	TRBJ1-1	NA	TGTGCCTGGAGTGCCCTCACTGAAGCTTTCTTT	CAWSALTEAFF
NA	TRBV6-5	TRBJ2-7	NA	TGTGCCAGCAGTCCCGGCGGTCCGGCTGGCGAGCAGTACTTC	CASSPGGPAGEQYF
NA	TRBV19	TRBJ1-5	TRBD1	TGTGCCAGTAGCCGGACAGGGAGTCAGCCCCAGCATTTT	CASSRTGSQPQHF
once	TRBV5-4	TRBJ1-4	NA	TGTGCCAGCAGCTCCGGGGGGGGGAGGCAAAGTTTCGAAAAACTGTTTTTT	CASSSGGGRQSFEKLFF
NA	TRBV9	TRBJ1-2	TRBD1	TGTGCCAGCAGCGTAGGGGACAGGGGCCCGGGTGGCTACACCTTC	CASSVGDRGPGGYTF
NA	TRBV6-1	TRBJ1-5	NA	TGTGCCAGCAGTGATAATACAGGGTCAAGAATGCCCCAGCATTTT	CASSDNTGSRMPQHF
NA	TRBV5-1	TRBJ2-3	NA	TGCGCCAGCAGCTCCCTTGTTGGCGGGACTCCCACAGATACGCAGTATTTT	CASSSLVGGTPTDTQYF
NA	TRBV5-6	TRBJ2-7	NA	TGTGCCAGCAGCTTGGCCAGGGGCAGTGGTAGCTACGAGCAGTACTTC	CASSLARGSGSYEQYF
NA	TRBV18	TRBJ2-5	TRBD2	TGTGCCAGCTCCCCTCCGGGACTAGCGGGTTCGGAGACCCAGTACTTC	CASSPPGLAGSETQYF
NA	TRBV7-2	TRBJ2-7	NA	TGTGCCAGCAGCTTAAGGGGCGCGGTTCGCGAGCAGTACTTC	CASSLRGAVREQYF
NA	TRBV10-3	TRBJ1-2	NA	TGTGCCATCAGTGACCAGACACCTCTATATGGCTACACCTTC	CAISDQTPLYGYTF
NA	TRBV5-1	TRBJ1-3	NA	TGCGCCAGCAGCTTCCGGTCACCACGAGGACTGAGCTCTGGAAACACCATATATTTT	CASSFRSPRGLSSGNTIYF
NA	TRBV7-9	TRBJ2-5	TRBD2	TGTGCCAGCAGGGGACTAGCGGGGTCACAAGAGACCCAGTACTTC	CASRGLAGSQETQYF
NA	TRBV9	TRBJ2-5	NA	TGTGCCAGCAGCGTAGCTCCTAGCACAGAGACCCAGTACTTC	CASSVAPSTETQYF
NA	TRBV19	TRBJ2-1	TRBD1	TGTGCCAGTAGTATCGACAGGGGAAGATCTCTCATAGGATACAATGAGCAGTTCTTC	CASSIDRGRSLIGYNEQFF
NA	TRBV9	TRBJ1-1	TRBD1	TGTGCCAGCAGCGCCGGGGCGGGGACAGGGTATGCTGAAGCTTTCTTT	CASSAGAGTGYAEAFF
NA	TRBV4-1	TRBJ2-5	TRBD1	TGCGCCAGCAGCCAAGGCTGGACAGGTTTTGCAGAGACCCAGTACTTC	CASSQGWTGFAETQYF
NA	TRBV18	TRBJ2-7	NA	TGTGCCAGCTCCCCCCTTAGTACTGACAACTACGAGCAGTACTTC	CASSPLSTDNYEQYF
NA	TRBV2	TRBJ2-3	TRBD2	TGTGCCAGCAGTAGGGCTAGCGGGAGAGATACGCAGTATTTT	CASSRASGRDTQYF
NA	TRBV5-1	TRBJ2-1	TRBD2	TGCGCCAGCAAGGGGAGGGAGTTCTACAATGAGCAGTTCTTC	CASKGREFYNEQFF
NA	TRBV19	TRBJ1-2	NA	TGTGCCAGTAAGGGCGGGCAGCCCCCCTATGGCTACACCTTC	CASKGGQPPYGYTF
NA	TRBV2	TRBJ2-1	NA	TGTGTCAGCCGGTTCAGGTACGATGAGCAGTTCTTC	CVSRFRYDEQFF
NA	TRBV19	TRBJ2-1	TRBD2	TGTGCCAGTAGTATGCTAGCGGGGACCGGAGAGAATGAGCAGTTCTTC	CASSMLAGTGENEQFF
NA	TRBV28	TRBJ2-7	NA	TGTGCCAGCAGTTCCGTGGGGGGGGGCACGGACGAGCAGTACTTC	CASSSVGGGTDEQYF
NA	TRBV6-5	TRBJ1-2	NA	TGTGCCAGCAGTTCAACAGGAGATTATGGCTACACCTTC	CASSSTGDYGYTF
NA	TRBV28	TRBJ1-2	TRBD1	TGTGCCAGCAGTTTATTCGGGACAGGGGGTGGCGGCTACACCTTC	CASSLFGTGGGGYTF
NA	TRBV6-4	TRBJ1-1	TRBD1	TGTGCCAGCAGTGGGGAGCCCGGGACAGGCGAAGCTTTCTTT	CASSGEPGTGEAFF
NA	TRBV19	TRBJ1-4	NA	TGTGCCAGTAGTATAAATAGCGGGACGAATGATGAAAAACTGTTTTTT	CASSINSGTNDEKLFF
few	TRBV5-1	TRBJ2-2	NA	TGCGCCAGCAGCTTGGACGGGAACACCGGGGAGCTGTTTTTT	CASSLDGNTGELFF
NA	TRBV19	TRBJ2-7	NA	TGTGCCAGTAGTTTGACAGTTAACTACGAGCAGTACTTC	CASSLTVNYEQYF
NA	TRBV30	TRBJ2-7	NA	TGTGCCTGGAGTGGTGTCTTAGCGGAATACGAGCAGTACTTC	CAWSGVLAEYEQYF
NA	TRBV7-3	TRBJ2-3	TRBD2	TGTGCCAGCTCCCCTCCACTAGCGGGGAGGTACACAGATACGCAGTATTTT	CASSPPLAGRYTDTQYF
NA	TRBV6-5	TRBJ2-1	NA	TGTGCCAGCAGGGAACAACAGGGCTATGAGCAGTTCTTC	CASREQQGYEQFF